Below, 11 T cell receptor beta chains from the same sample are listed, as sequenced in a study of shared clonotypes between healthy human individuals. Method: immunoSEQ multiplex PCR; TCRdb's copy keeps in-frame clones and lacks some. The sample has roughly 2.2 million clones, roughly 92% seen once. Sequences were obtained from naive CD4+ T cells from PBMCs. Described subset: CD45RA+ positively selected. These receptors were collected from a man aged 18 to 29 in good health. Some clones in this sample may be carry-over from other donors' samples.

The chain couples TRBV9 to TRBJ2-1; TRBD2 agrees at 10 bases. The V segment lost 4 bases and the J segment 9 bases; nucleotides outside the gene matches: 13. Germline values: CDR1 SGDLS, CDR2 YYNGEE. This CDR3 region has 16 residues. The CDR3 protein is CASSPPAGGPDGEQFF. The CDR3 DNA reads TGTGCCAGCAGCCCCCCAGCGGGAGGGCCAGACGGTGAGCAGTTCTTC.

The V call is TRBV5-4, the J call TRBJ1-2; a weak D match, TRBD1 (6 bases). The CDR3 has 12 amino acids. In germline, CDR1 is SGHNT, CDR2 YYREEE (reference sequence). Trimming cost V 6 bases and J 6 bases, with 12 bases left between them. The CDR3 here is CASTSQGNGYTF. CDR3 DNA: TGTGCCAGCACCTCTCAGGGGAATGGCTACACCTTC.

Concerning this clone: The same CDR3 arises from other DNA sequences in this sample as well. The chain recombines TRBV30 with TRBJ2-6; D is unclear. CDR3 length: 14 residues. V lost 0 bases, J lost 1 base, and 4 bases lay in between. Per germline, CDR1 GTSNPN and CDR2 SVGIG (reference sequence). CDR3 coding DNA: TGTGCCTGGAGTGTACAGTCTGGGGCCAACGTCCTGACTTTC. Amino acid sequence: CAWSVQSGANVLTF. Full variable domain (missing parts from reference TRBV30 and TRBJ2-6): SQTIHQWPATLVQPVGSPLSLECTVEGTSNPNLYWYRQAAGRGLQLLFYSVGIGQISSEVPQNLSASRPQDRQFILSSKKLLLSDSGFYLCAWSVQSGANVLTFGAGSRLTVL.

V usage is TRBV5-6 and J usage is TRBJ2-7; TRBD1 matches 8 bases. Germline loops: CDR1 SGHDT, CDR2 YYEEEE. The CDR3 is 16 residues long. The V segment lost 0 bases and the J segment 5 bases; nucleotides outside the gene matches: 10. The CDR3 DNA reads TGTGCCAGCAGCTTGGTCCGGTTGGCAGGGGGCCACGAGCAGTACTTC. This translates into CASSLVRLAGGHEQYF.

V usage is TRBV5-1 and J usage is TRBJ1-5; no clear D. CDR1 and CDR2 (germline): SGHRS, YFSETQ. The length of the CDR3 is 13 residues. Trimming shortened V by 4 bases and J by 4 bases, and 9 bases separated the two germline ends. CDR3 loop: CASSMDPNQPQHF. The CDR3 coding sequence is TGCGCCAGCAGCATGGATCCTAATCAGCCCCAGCATTTT.

Only one count was recorded for this clone. This chain connects TRBV5-1 to TRBJ2-3, with TRBD2 matching over 8 bases. Germline CDR1 is SGHRS and CDR2 is YFSETQ. V lost 4 bases to trimming and J lost 2 bases; unmatched junction nucleotides: 9. The CDR3 sequence is 16 residues long. CDR3 region: CASSLTVAGNTDTQYF. CDR3 sequence (DNA): TGCGCCAGCAGCCTTACCGTAGCGGGGAACACAGATACGCAGTATTTT.

The V call is TRBV28, the J call TRBJ1-5; D remains ambiguous. Trimming took off 5 bases at V and 8 bases at J, with 10 bases between the two ends. The CDR3 totals 12 residues. Germline loops: CDR1 MDHEN, CDR2 SYDVKM. The CDR3 nucleotides read TGTGCCAGCAGTCCAAGGGCGAAGCCCCAGCATTTT. Translated: CASSPRAKPQHF.

J is TRBJ1-6 and V is TRBV6-5, with D unclear. V was pared by 2 bases and J by 9 bases, with 17 bases between. Germline values: CDR1 MNHEY, CDR2 SVGAGI. This CDR3 has 16 amino acids. In DNA, the CDR3 is TGTGCCAGCAGTTACGCCGGTTTTGGGGAGCGTTCACCCCTCCACTTT. It encodes CASSYAGFGERSPLHF.

The V gene is TRBV6-6, the J gene TRBJ1-2; D is ambiguous. CDR3 size: 12 residues. With 0 bases removed from V and 4 bases from J, the gap between germline ends came to 3 bases. Germline lookup yields CDR1 MNHNY and CDR2 SVGAGI (reference sequence). The CDR3 DNA reads TGTGCCAGCAGTTACTCTAGCTATGGCTACACCTTC. Its translation is CASSYSSYGYTF.

The J gene is TRBJ2-7, the V gene TRBV11-1, with D possibly TRBD2 on 6 matching bases. Germline CDR1 SGHAT, CDR2 FQDESV (reference sequence). This CDR3 is 17 amino acids long. V was pared by 0 bases and J by 0 bases, with 15 bases between. Here the CDR3 reads CASSLAFGLASSYEQYF. The DNA for the CDR3 is TGTGCCAGCAGCTTAGCCTTCGGCCTAGCGTCCTCCTACGAGCAGTACTTC.

The chain links TRBV5-1 to TRBJ2-3; 8 bases line up with TRBD1. The CDR3 spans 16 residues. The V segment lost 0 bases and the J segment 5 bases; nucleotides outside the gene matches: 8. The germline V gene has CDR1 SGHRS and CDR2 YFSETQ. In DNA, the CDR3 is TGCGCCAGCAGCTTGGGGGAGACAGGGGCCTTAGATACGCAGTATTTT. Translation gives CASSLGETGALDTQYF.